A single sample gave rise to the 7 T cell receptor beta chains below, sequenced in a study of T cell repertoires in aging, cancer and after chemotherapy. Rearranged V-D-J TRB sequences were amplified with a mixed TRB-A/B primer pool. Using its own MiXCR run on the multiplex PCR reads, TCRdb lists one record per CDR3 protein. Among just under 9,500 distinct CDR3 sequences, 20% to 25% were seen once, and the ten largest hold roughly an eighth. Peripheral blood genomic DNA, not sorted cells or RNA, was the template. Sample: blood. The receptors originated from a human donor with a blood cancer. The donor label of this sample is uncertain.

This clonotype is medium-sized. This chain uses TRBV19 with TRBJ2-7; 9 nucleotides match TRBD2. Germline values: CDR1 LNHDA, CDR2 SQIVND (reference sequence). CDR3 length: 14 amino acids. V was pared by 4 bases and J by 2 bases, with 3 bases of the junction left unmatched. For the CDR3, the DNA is TGTGCCAGTAGTAGGCTAGCGGGGCCCTACGAGCAGTACTTC. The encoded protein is CASSRLAGPYEQYF.

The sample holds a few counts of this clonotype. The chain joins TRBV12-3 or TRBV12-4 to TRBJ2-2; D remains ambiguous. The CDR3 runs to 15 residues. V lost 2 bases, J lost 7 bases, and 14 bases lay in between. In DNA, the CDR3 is TGTGCCAGCAGTTTAAACCCGCACGCATTCGGGGAGCTGTTTTTT. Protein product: CASSLNPHAFGELFF.

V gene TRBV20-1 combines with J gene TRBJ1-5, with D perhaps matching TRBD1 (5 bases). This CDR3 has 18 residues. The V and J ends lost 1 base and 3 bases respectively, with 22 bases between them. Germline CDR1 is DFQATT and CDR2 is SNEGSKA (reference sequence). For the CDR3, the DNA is TGCAGTGCTAGAGCTGACGCCAGGGCCTTTTCCGTCAATCAGCCCCAGCATTTT. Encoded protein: CSARADARAFSVNQPQHF.

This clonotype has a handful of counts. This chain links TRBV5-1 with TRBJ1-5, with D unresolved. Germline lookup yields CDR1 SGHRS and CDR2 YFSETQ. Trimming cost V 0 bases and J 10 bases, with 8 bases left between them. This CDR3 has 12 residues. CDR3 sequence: CASSLDEGPQHF. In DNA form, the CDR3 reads TGCGCCAGCAGCTTGGACGAGGGTCCCCAGCATTTT.

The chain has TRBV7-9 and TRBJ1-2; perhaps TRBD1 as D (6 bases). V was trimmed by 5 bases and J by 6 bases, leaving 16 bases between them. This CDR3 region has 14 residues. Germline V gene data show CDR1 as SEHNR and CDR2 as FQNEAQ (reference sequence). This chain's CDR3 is CASSGQGPDDGYTF. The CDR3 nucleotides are TGTGCCAGCAGCGGGCAGGGGCCAGACGATGGCTACACCTTC. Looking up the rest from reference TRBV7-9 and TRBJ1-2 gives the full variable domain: DTGVSQNPRHKITKRGQNVTFRCDPISEHNRLYWYRQTLGQGPEFLTYFQNEAQLEKSRLLSDRFSAERPKGSFSTLEIQRTEQGDSAMYLCASSGQGPDDGYTFGSGTRLTVV.

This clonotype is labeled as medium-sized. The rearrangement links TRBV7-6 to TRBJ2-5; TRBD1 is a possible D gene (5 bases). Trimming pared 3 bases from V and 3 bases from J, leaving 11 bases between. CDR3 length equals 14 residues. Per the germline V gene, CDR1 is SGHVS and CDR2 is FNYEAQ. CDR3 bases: TGTGCCAGCAGCTTGTCTTCAGGGAAAGAGACCCAGTACTTC. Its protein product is CASSLSSGKETQYF.

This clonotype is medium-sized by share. The CDR3 loop is CAWRHGGTSTDTQYF. CDR3 bases: TGTGCCTGGAGGCACGGGGGTACTAGCACAGATACGCAGTATTTT. The genes are TRBV30 and TRBJ2-3, with D perhaps TRBD2 (6 bases). With 3 bases removed from V and 0 bases from J, the gap between germline ends came to 13 bases. Germline V gene lookup returns CDR1 GTSNPN and CDR2 SVGIG (reference sequence). The CDR3 has 15 residues.